The 17 T cell receptor beta chains presented below share a single source sample, sequenced in a study of CD8 T cells in ankylosing spondylitis. TCRdb processed the 5' RACE reads anew with MiXCR; each CDR3 protein has one entry. The sample has 150,000 or so distinct CDR3 sequences, roughly 34% seen once; the top ten hold 5.5% to 7.5%. The specimen was synovial fluid, either unsorted or a sorted T cell fraction (not recorded which). Source of these receptors: a male donor with ankylosing spondylitis.

This clonotype was seen only a few times. The V and J genes are TRBV12-3 or TRBV12-4 and TRBJ1-1, with D unresolved. This CDR3 has 15 amino acids. V was shortened by 5 bases and J by 0 bases, with 13 bases between the two germline ends. The CDR3 protein is CASSPDRGLNTEAFF. The CDR3 nucleotides read TGTGCCAGCAGTCCCGACCGAGGGCTGAACACTGAAGCTTTCTTT.

This clonotype was picked up a small number of times. V gene TRBV12-3 or TRBV12-4 combines with J gene TRBJ1-5; D is unclear. The CDR3 extends over 16 amino acids. The V end lost 0 bases, the J end lost 0 bases, and 9 bases lay between the germline ends. For the CDR3, the DNA is TGTGCCAGCAGTTTAGCAGGAGGGATTAGCAATCAGCCCCAGCATTTT. Its protein product is CASSLAGGISNQPQHF.

This clonotype was observed once. The chain joins TRBV12-3 or TRBV12-4 to TRBJ1-5; a weak D match, TRBD1 (6 bases). The CDR3 runs to 14 residues. Trimming removed 3 bases from V and 6 bases from J, with 12 bases in between. CDR3 sequence: CASSFREGGQPQHF. CDR3 in DNA: TGTGCCAGCAGTTTCCGGGAAGGGGGTCAGCCCCAGCATTTT.

This clonotype was picked up many times. The chain couples TRBV12-3 or TRBV12-4 to TRBJ2-3; D is perhaps TRBD2 (5 bases). The length of the CDR3 is 14 residues. Trimming removed 7 bases at V and 1 base at J, with 12 bases between. The CDR3 is CASTSSGGTDTQYF. Here the CDR3 DNA reads TGTGCCAGCACCTCCTCCGGGGGCACAGATACGCAGTATTTT.

The DNA for the CDR3 is TGTGCCAGCAGCTACAGGACTATCCTCTACGAGCAGTACTTC. This translates into CASSYRTILYEQYF. The genes are TRBV5-5 and TRBJ2-7, with a tentative D call TRBD2 (6 bases). CDR3 length: 14 residues. Germline V gene lookup returns CDR1 SGHKS and CDR2 YYEKEE (reference sequence). V lost 3 bases to trimming and J lost 3 bases, with 13 bases between them.

The chain recombines TRBV3-1 with TRBJ1-5; D gene unclear. Germline V CDR1 and CDR2: LGHDT, YNNKEL (reference sequence). There are 14 residues in the CDR3. V lost 3 bases to trimming and J lost 3 bases, with 9 bases between them. CDR3: CASSQGLINQPQHF. The DNA of the CDR3 is TGTGCCAGCAGCCAGGGTCTTATCAATCAGCCCCAGCATTTT.

The chain carries TRBV30 and TRBJ2-3; 10 bases fit TRBD1. The V gene end was trimmed by 3 bases and the J gene end by 7 bases; junction bases not matched to a gene: 7. The germline CDR1 and CDR2 sequences are GTSNPN and SVGIG (reference sequence). The CDR3 sequence is 14 residues long. CDR3 bases: TGTGCCTGGAGGGGGACAGGGGTGAGAAATACGCAGTATTTT. Amino acid sequence: CAWRGTGVRNTQYF.

This clonotype was observed a few times. CDR3 residues: CASSLGSRQGRDGYTF. CDR3 nucleotides: TGCGCCAGCAGCTTGGGGTCCCGACAGGGGAGGGATGGCTACACCTTC. The chain has TRBV5-1 and TRBJ1-2, with 8 bases matching TRBD1. V lost 0 bases and J lost 6; bases outside the gene matches: 10. The CDR3 consists of 16 residues. Germline V gives CDR1 SGHRS, CDR2 YFSETQ.

This clonotype was seen repeatedly, ten times or more. The J gene is TRBJ2-7, the V gene TRBV4-2; weak D call: TRBD2 (6 bases). The CDR3 sequence is 15 residues long. Germline assignment: CDR1 LGHNA and CDR2 YNFKEQ. V lost 0 bases, J lost 3 bases, and 12 bases lay in between. The DNA of the CDR3 is TGTGCCAGCAGCCAAGATCGGAATAGCGGCTACGAGCAGTACTTC. Translated, it gives CASSQDRNSGYEQYF.

This clonotype has only a few counts. This sequence joins TRBV12-3 or TRBV12-4 and TRBJ2-7; D perhaps matches TRBD1 (5 bases). The CDR3 runs to 12 residues. With 3 bases removed from V and 6 bases from J, the gap between germline ends came to 9 bases. CDR3 DNA: TGTGCCAGCAGTTTGGGGCAGATCGAGCAGTACTTC. It encodes CASSLGQIEQYF.

The chain couples TRBV5-5 to TRBJ2-7; D is perhaps TRBD2 (7 bases). Germline V lookup: CDR1 SGHKS, CDR2 YYEKEE (reference sequence). The CDR3 is made up of 14 amino acids. Trimming pared 7 bases from V and 5 bases from J, leaving 19 bases between. In DNA, the CDR3 is TGTGCCAGCGCCGGTGGGGGGGCCTCAGACGAGCAGTACTTC. This codes for CASAGGGASDEQYF.

This clonotype was seen a handful of times. The chain employs TRBV29-1 and TRBJ2-2; 8 bases line up with TRBD1. From germline, CDR1 is SQVTM and CDR2 ANQGSEA. Losses at the gene ends were 7 bases for V and 6 bases for J; bases not matched to a gene: 4. The CDR3 totals 12 residues. The CDR3 is CSAYRGAGELFF. In DNA form, the CDR3 reads TGCAGCGCCTACAGGGGGGCCGGGGAGCTGTTTTTT.

The CDR3 loop reads CASSRLAGKEETQYF. The CDR3 coding sequence is TGTGCCAGCAGCAGACTAGCGGGAAAGGAAGAGACCCAGTACTTC. J is TRBJ2-5 and V is TRBV12-3 or TRBV12-4; 11 bases line up with TRBD2. The junction had 6 bases not matched to a gene; V was cut back by 6 bases and J by 3 bases. The length of the CDR3 is 15 residues.

There are a few counts of this clonotype. CDR3 DNA: TGTGCCAGCAGTTTAAGGCCTCCCGAGGGCGATACGCAGTATTTT. It specifies CASSLRPPEGDTQYF. V and J are TRBV12-3 or TRBV12-4 and TRBJ2-3, with D tentatively TRBD2 (5 bases). The length of the CDR3 is 15 residues. V was clipped by 2 bases and J by 6 bases, with 15 bases between them.

This clonotype was detected ten times or more. The chain employs TRBV7-3 and TRBJ1-1, with D uncertain. V dropped 4 bases and J dropped 0 bases, with 6 bases sitting between them. CDR1 and CDR2 (germline): SGHTA, FQGTGA. CDR3 length: 13 residues. The CDR3 is CASSSGMNTEAFF. The CDR3 nucleotides are TGTGCCAGCAGCTCGGGAATGAACACTGAAGCTTTCTTT.

The chain couples TRBV12-3 or TRBV12-4 to TRBJ2-5, with 7 bases lining up with TRBD2. This CDR3 is built from 15 residues. J was trimmed by 3 bases and V by 4 bases; bases with no gene match: 8. As DNA, the CDR3 is TGTGCCAGCAGTTCTCCGGGACTAACAAAAGAGACCCAGTACTTC. Protein sequence: CASSSPGLTKETQYF.

This chain connects TRBV6-5 to TRBJ1-1; D remains ambiguous. The V end lost 0 bases, the J end lost 1 base, and 6 bases lay between the germline ends. This CDR3 spans 14 amino acids. CDR1 and CDR2 from the germline V gene are MNHEY and SVGAGI. This CDR3 reads CASSYSAGNTEAFF. The CDR3 bases are TGTGCCAGCAGTTACTCGGCAGGGAACACTGAAGCTTTCTTT.